These T cell receptor beta chains were read from a single sample in a study of T cell changes during pregnancy in multiple sclerosis. The method was immunoSEQ multiplex PCR; TCRdb's version includes in-frame clones alone and lacks a portion of them. The repertoire includes fewer than 60,000 clones, roughly 94% of them detected once, and more than 0.25% sits in the top ten. The sequencing used CD4+ T cells from peripheral blood mononuclear cells, collected in the third trimester of pregnancy. These receptors came from a female donor with multiple sclerosis, enrolled in a pregnancy study. Each CDR3 is given with its conserved first and last residue. A D gene is named only where the DNA matches it firmly. Size is stated for part of the rows, as once, few or many counts, or as a class when the clone is expanded.

D gene,clone size,V gene,J gene,CDR3 DNA,CDR3 protein
-,-,TRBV10-3,TRBJ2-4,TGTGCCATCAGTTCGCCAGGAAACATTCAGTACTTC,CAISSPGNIQYF
TRBD2,-,TRBV11-3,TRBJ2-1,TGTGCCAGCAGCTTTACGCCCGGGGCTAGCGGATACAATGAGCAGTTCTTC,CASSFTPGASGYNEQFF
TRBD2,-,TRBV9,TRBJ2-2,TGTGCCAGCAGCGTAGGCAGCGGGGTTAACACCGGGGAGCTGTTTTTT,CASSVGSGVNTGELFF
-,-,TRBV10-2,TRBJ1-5,TGCGCCAGCAGTGAGTGGGGTCAGGGCGACCAGCCCCAGCATTTT,CASSEWGQGDQPQHF
-,few,TRBV5-4,TRBJ1-1,TGTGCCAGCAGCTCGGCACTTCGTACTATCACTGAAGCTTTCTTT,CASSSALRTITEAFF
-,-,TRBV7-2,TRBJ1-5,TGTGCCAGCAGCCTCGATAACCAGGGACTTGTACAGCAGCCCCAGCATTTT,CASSLDNQGLVQQPQHF
-,-,TRBV7-6,TRBJ1-6,TGTGCCAGCAGCTTAGAGGTTGGGCAGGGGTATTCACCCCTCCACTTT,CASSLEVGQGYSPLHF
TRBD2,-,TRBV7-6,TRBJ2-1,TGTGCCAGCAGCTTAGAATCCAGCGGGAGCGCCTACAATGAGCAGTTCTTC,CASSLESSGSAYNEQFF
-,-,TRBV9,TRBJ1-3,TGTGCCAGCAGCGTAGTAGCAAACTCTGGAAACACCATATATTTT,CASSVVANSGNTIYF
-,-,TRBV28,TRBJ2-5,TGTGCCAGCAGTTTTGAGTGGGCACCCGGTCAGGAGACCCAGTACTTC,CASSFEWAPGQETQYF
-,-,TRBV5-4,TRBJ2-6,TGTGCCAGCAGCTTGGTCTTCTCTGGGGCCAACGTCCTGACTTTC,CASSLVFSGANVLTF
-,-,TRBV28,TRBJ2-6,TGTGCCAGCAGTCCGACAGGCGCATCTGGGGCCAACGTCCTGACTTTC,CASSPTGASGANVLTF
TRBD2,-,TRBV7-6,TRBJ2-1,TGTGCCAGCAGCGTATTAGGCCTCTCTAGCGGGCCGCCTGGTGGGCAGTTCTTC,CASSVLGLSSGPPGGQFF
TRBD2,-,TRBV11-2,TRBJ2-1,TGTGCCAGCAGCTTAGATCTAGCGGAGGTCTCCTCCTACAATGAGCAGTTCTTC,CASSLDLAEVSSYNEQFF
TRBD1,-,TRBV4-3,TRBJ1-6,TGCGCCAGCAGCCGAACAGGGGTGGCACCCCTCCACTTT,CASSRTGVAPLHF
-,-,TRBV5-4,TRBJ1-3,TGTGCCAGCAGCACCGGACAGCTCTCTGGAAACACCATATATTTT,CASSTGQLSGNTIYF
TRBD1,-,TRBV7-2,TRBJ2-7,TGTGCCAGCAGCTTCAGGCCGGGACAGGACTACGAGCAGTACTTC,CASSFRPGQDYEQYF
-,-,TRBV30,TRBJ1-4,TGTGCCTGGAGTGTATCGGGCAGGGCTAATGAAAAACTGTTTTTT,CAWSVSGRANEKLFF
-,-,TRBV21-1,TRBJ1-5,TGTGCCAGCAATGAGGACAGGGGAGGCAATCAGCCCCAGCATTTT,CASNEDRGGNQPQHF
-,-,TRBV11-2,TRBJ1-6,TGTGCCAGCTCCACAGGGAGTAATTCACCCCTCCACTTT,CASSTGSNSPLHF
TRBD2,-,TRBV6-5,TRBJ2-7,TGTGCCAGCAGTTATTCTGGACTAGCGGGTGCCTACGAGCAGTACTTC,CASSYSGLAGAYEQYF
-,once,TRBV5-6,TRBJ1-2,TGTGCCAGCAGCTTTGGGGGCGCGGGCGGCTACACCTTC,CASSFGGAGGYTF
-,-,TRBV28,TRBJ1-1,TGTGCCAGCAGGGAGAGTAAATCCGAAGCTTTCTTT,CASRESKSEAFF
TRBD2,-,TRBV10-3,TRBJ2-7,TGTGCCATCAGCGGGACTAGCGGGAGTAATCGGGACGAGCAGTACTTC,CAISGTSGSNRDEQYF
-,-,TRBV7-3,TRBJ2-3,TGTGCCAGCAGCAGTCAGATCGGGAACCCAGATACGCAGTATTTT,CASSSQIGNPDTQYF
TRBD2,once,TRBV27,TRBJ2-3,TGTGCCAGCAGCCGAAGGCTGTTTGGGACTAGCGGGAGTTTATCCACAGATACGCAGTATTTT,CASSRRLFGTSGSLSTDTQYF
-,-,TRBV7-3,TRBJ2-7,TGTGCCAGCAGCTTGCAGGGAGGCTACGAGCAGTACTTC,CASSLQGGYEQYF